What follows describes a single T cell receptor (beta chain). The data derive from a study of blood T cell repertoires in COVID-19. The overall study: Researchers got acute and convalescent COVID-19 samples from the United States, Italy and Spain.

Methods used by the authors: The authors estimated nucleated cell counts from reference gene primer amplification. Profiling relied on immunoSEQ multiplex PCR, and the TCRdb table lists in-frame clones only, not all of them. For V, J and clone size, that table is used; D and trimming come from the DNA. The sample contains roughly 90,000 clones, about 82% of which appear only once. This receptor was identified in a human donor in a cohort sampled during active COVID-19. Sequencing used peripheral blood.

This CDR3 reads CASSSSAGNLSPLHF. In nucleotides, the CDR3 is TGTGCCAGCAGCTCCTCAGCAGGGAACCTTTCACCCCTCCACTTT. The J gene is TRBJ1-6, the V gene TRBV5-4, with a tentative D call TRBD1 (5 bases). Germline V gene data show CDR1 as SGHNT and CDR2 as YYREEE (reference sequence). The CDR3 spans 15 residues. The V gene lost 3 bases and the J gene lost 9 bases, with 16 bases spanning the gap.